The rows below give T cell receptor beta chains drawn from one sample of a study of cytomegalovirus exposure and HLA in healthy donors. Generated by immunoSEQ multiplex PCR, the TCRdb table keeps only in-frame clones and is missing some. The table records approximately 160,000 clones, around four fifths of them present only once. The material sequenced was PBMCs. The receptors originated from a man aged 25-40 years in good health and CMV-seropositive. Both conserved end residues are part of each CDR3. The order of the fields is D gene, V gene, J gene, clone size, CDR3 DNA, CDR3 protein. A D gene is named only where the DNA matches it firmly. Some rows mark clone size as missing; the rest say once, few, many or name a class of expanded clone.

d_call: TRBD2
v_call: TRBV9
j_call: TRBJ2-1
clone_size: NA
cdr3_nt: TGTGCCAGCAGCGTAGATTTGACTAGCTATGAGCAGTTCTTC
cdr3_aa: CASSVDLTSYEQFF

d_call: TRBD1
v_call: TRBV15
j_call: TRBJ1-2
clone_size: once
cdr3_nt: TGTGCCACCAGCAGGGGCCCCCTTGGACAGGGTGGCTACACCTTC
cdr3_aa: CATSRGPLGQGGYTF

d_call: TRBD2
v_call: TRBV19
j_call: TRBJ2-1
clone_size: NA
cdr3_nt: TGTGCCAGTAGTATAGCCGGGACTAGCGGGGGGACTTACAATGAGCAGTTCTTC
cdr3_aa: CASSIAGTSGGTYNEQFF

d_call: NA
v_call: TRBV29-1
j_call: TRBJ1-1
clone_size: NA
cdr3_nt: TGCAGCGCAGTAAACACTGAAGCTTTCTTT
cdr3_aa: CSAVNTEAFF

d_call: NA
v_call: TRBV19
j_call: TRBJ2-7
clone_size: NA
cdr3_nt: TGTGCCAGTAGGATGGGGACAAGGGAGCAGTACTTC
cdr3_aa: CASRMGTREQYF

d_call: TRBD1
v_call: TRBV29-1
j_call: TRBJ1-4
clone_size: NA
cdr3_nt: TGCAGCGGGTTGGACAGGGGGAATGAAAAACTGTTTTTT
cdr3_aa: CSGLDRGNEKLFF

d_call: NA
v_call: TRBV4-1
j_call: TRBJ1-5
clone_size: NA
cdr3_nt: TGCGCCAGCAGTACAGGTTATACACGTAGCAATCAGCCCCAGCATTTT
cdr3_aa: CASSTGYTRSNQPQHF

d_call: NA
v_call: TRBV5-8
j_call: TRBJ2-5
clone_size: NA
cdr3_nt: TGTGCCAGCAGCCGAGGAGGCGGGCGAGAGACCCAGTACTTC
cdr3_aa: CASSRGGGRETQYF

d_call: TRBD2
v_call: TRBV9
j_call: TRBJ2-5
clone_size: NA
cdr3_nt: TGTGCCAGCAGCTTTAGCGGGGGGGCAGGAGAGACCCAGTACTTC
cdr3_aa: CASSFSGGAGETQYF

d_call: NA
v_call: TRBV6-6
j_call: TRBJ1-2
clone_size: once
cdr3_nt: TGTGCCAGCAGTTACGGGGGGGCTAACTATGGCTACACCTTC
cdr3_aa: CASSYGGANYGYTF

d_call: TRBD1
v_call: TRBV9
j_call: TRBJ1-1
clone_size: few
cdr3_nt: TGTGCCAGCAACGTGCAGGGGGAGAACACTGAAGCTTTCTTT
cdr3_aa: CASNVQGENTEAFF

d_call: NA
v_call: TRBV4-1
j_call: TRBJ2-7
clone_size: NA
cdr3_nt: TGCGCCAGCAGCCAAGGGGTAGCGGTCAGCTCCTACGAGCAGTACTTC
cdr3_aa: CASSQGVAVSSYEQYF

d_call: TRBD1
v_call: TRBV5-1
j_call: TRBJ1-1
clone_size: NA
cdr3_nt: TGCGCCAGCAGCTCCGACAGGGTGAACACTGAAGCTTTCTTT
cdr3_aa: CASSSDRVNTEAFF

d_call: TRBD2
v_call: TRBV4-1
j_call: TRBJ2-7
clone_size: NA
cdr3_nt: TGCGCCAGCAGCCACCCTGGACTAGACGAGCAGTACTTC
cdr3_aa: CASSHPGLDEQYF

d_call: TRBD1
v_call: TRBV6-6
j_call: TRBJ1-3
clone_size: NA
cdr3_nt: TGTGCCAGCAGTTATCTAGGGACAGGTGGAAACACCATATATTTT
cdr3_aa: CASSYLGTGGNTIYF

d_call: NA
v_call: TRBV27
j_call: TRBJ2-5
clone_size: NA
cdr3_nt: TGTGCCAGCAGTAACTACGCTCAGGGGGGAAAAGAGACCCAGTACTTC
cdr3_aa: CASSNYAQGGKETQYF

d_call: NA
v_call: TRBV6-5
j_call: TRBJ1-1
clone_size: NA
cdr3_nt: TGTGCCAGCAGTACAAGGGGGGGAGCTGAAGCTTTCTTT
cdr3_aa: CASSTRGGAEAFF

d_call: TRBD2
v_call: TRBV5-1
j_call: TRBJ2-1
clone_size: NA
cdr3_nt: TGCGCCAGCAGCTTTCGGGGGGGAACCTACAATGAGCAGTTCTTC
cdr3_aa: CASSFRGGTYNEQFF

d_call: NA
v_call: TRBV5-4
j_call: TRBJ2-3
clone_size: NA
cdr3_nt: TGTGCCAGCACAGGCGCGTCCCTTGATACGCAGTATTTT
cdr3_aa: CASTGASLDTQYF

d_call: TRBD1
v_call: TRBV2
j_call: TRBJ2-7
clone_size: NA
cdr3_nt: TGTGCCAGCACTAAGACAGGGGGAAACTACGAGCAGTACTTC
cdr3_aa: CASTKTGGNYEQYF

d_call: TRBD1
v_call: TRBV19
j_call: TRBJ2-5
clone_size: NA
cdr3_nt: TGTGCCAGTAGTATAACGGCAGGGGGCGCGGAGACCCAGTACTTC
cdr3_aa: CASSITAGGAETQYF

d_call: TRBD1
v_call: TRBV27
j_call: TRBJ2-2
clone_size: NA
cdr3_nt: TGTGCCAGCAGTTTCGGGACAGCAGGCACCGGGGAGCTGTTTTTT
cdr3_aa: CASSFGTAGTGELFF

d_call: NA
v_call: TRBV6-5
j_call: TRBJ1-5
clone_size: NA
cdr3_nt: TGTGCCAGCAAGAGCATCGTTCGGGCCCAGCATTTT
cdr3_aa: CASKSIVRAQHF

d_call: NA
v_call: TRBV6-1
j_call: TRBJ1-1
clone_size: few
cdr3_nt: TGTGCCAGCAGCCCGGGAACGAGCACTGAAGCTTTCTTT
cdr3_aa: CASSPGTSTEAFF

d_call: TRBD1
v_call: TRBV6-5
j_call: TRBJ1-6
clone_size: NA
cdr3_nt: TGTGCCAGCAGTTACTACCGGCCAGGGGGCGTTTCACCCCTCCACTTT
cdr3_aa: CASSYYRPGGVSPLHF

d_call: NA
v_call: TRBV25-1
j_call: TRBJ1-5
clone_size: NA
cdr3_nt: TGTGCCAGCAGATCAGGGGAGTTCGGCAATCAGCCCCAGCATTTT
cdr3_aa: CASRSGEFGNQPQHF

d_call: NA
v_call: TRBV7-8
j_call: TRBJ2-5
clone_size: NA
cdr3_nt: TGTGCCAGCAGCTTACTTCCGGGGGTTGGGGTGACCCAGTACTTC
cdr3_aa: CASSLLPGVGVTQYF

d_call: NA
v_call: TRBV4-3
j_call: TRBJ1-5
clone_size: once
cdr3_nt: TGCGCCAGCAGCCAAGAGGCGGGCATACAGCCCCAGCATTTT
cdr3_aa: CASSQEAGIQPQHF

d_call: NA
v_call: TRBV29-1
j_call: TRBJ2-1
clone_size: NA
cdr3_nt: TGCAGCGTTGCCCCAAGACTCTCCTACAATGAGCAGTTCTTC
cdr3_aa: CSVAPRLSYNEQFF

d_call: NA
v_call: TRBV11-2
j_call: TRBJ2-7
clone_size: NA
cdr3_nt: TGTGCCAGCAGCTTAGATCAGGCATCCTACGAGCAGTACTTC
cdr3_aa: CASSLDQASYEQYF

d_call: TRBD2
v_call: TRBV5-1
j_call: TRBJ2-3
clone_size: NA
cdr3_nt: TGCGCCAGCAGCTTGGGGCTAGCGGGATTCACAGATACGCAGTATTTT
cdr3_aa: CASSLGLAGFTDTQYF

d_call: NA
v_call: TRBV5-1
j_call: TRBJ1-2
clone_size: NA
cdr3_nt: TGCGCCAGCAGCTTGATCGCAGGAAACTATGGCTACACCTTC
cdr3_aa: CASSLIAGNYGYTF

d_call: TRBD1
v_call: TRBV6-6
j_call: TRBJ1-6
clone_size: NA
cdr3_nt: TGTGCCAGCAGCTCCGACAGGGGACATTCACCCCTCCACTTT
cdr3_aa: CASSSDRGHSPLHF

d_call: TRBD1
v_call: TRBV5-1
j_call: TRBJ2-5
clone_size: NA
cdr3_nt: TGCGCCAGCAGCTCACAGGGGAAAGAGACCCAGTACTTC
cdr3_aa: CASSSQGKETQYF

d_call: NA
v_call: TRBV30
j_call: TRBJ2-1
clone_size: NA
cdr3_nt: TGTGCCTGGAGTGCCCCCCGCAATGAGCAGTTCTTC
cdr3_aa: CAWSAPRNEQFF

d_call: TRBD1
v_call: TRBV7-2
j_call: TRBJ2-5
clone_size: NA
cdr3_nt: TGTGCCAGCAGCCCACAGGGGGCGGGTAAGACCCAGTACTTC
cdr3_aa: CASSPQGAGKTQYF

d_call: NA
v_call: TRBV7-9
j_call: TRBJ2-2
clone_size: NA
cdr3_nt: TGTGCCAGCCTCGGGGTGGCCGGGGAGCTGTTTTTT
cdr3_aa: CASLGVAGELFF

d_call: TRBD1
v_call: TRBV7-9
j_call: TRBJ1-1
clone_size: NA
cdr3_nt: TGTGCCAGCAGCTTATCTTGGGGACAGGGGGCTTTCTTT
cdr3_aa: CASSLSWGQGAFF

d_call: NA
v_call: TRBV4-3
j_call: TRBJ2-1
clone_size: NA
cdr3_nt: TGCGCCAGCAGCCAAGATCCGATGAGCTCCTACAATGAGCAGTTCTTC
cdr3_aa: CASSQDPMSSYNEQFF

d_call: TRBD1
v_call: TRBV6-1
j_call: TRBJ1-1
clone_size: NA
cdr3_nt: TGTGCCAGCAGTGGAGAGGGAACAGGGGGCACTGAAGCTTTCTTT
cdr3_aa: CASSGEGTGGTEAFF

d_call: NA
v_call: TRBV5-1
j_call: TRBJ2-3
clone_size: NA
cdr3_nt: TGCGCCAGCAGCTTGCGGTCCAGGGATACGCAGTATTTT
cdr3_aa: CASSLRSRDTQYF

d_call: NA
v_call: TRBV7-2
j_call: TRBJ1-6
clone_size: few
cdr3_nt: TGTGCCAGCAGCTTAGTTCAGAATTCACCCCTCCACTTT
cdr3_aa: CASSLVQNSPLHF

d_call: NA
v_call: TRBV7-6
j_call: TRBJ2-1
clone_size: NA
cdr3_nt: TGTGCCAGCAGCCTAACCAGCGGGCGATTCTCCTACAATGAGCAGTTCTTC
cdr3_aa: CASSLTSGRFSYNEQFF

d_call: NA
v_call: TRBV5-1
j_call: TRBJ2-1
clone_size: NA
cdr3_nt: TGCGCCAGCAGCTTGACGTCCGGGGTCGAGCAGTTCTTC
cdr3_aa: CASSLTSGVEQFF

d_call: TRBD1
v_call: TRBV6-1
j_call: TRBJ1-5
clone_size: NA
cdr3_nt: TGTGCCAGCATAGTCTCGGACAGGCGGGAGCCCCAGCATTTT
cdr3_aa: CASIVSDRREPQHF

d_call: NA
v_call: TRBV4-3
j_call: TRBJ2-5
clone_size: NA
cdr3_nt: TGCGCCAGCAGCCAAGTTGGGCCTACCTCGCAAGAGACCCAGTACTTC
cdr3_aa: CASSQVGPTSQETQYF

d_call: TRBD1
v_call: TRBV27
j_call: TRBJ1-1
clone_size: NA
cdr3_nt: TGTGCCAGCAGGGAGGGACAGGGAAGGGAAGCTTTCTTT
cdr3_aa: CASREGQGREAFF

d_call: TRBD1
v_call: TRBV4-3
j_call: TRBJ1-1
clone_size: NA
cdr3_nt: TGCGCCAGCAGCCTGCAGGGGGCGAACACTGAAGCTTTCTTT
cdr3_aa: CASSLQGANTEAFF

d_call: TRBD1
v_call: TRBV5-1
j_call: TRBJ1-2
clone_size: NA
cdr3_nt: TGCGCCAGCAGCCCGGGACAGATAGCTAACTATGGCTACACCTTC
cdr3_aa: CASSPGQIANYGYTF

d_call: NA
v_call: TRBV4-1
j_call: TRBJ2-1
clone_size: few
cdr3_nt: TGCGCCAGCAGCCAAGATGTCAGTTACAATGAGCAGTTCTTC
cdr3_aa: CASSQDVSYNEQFF

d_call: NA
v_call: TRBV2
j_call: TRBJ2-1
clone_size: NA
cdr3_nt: TGTGCCAGCAGTCAAGGACAGACGATCTCCTACAATGAGCAGTTCTTC
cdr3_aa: CASSQGQTISYNEQFF

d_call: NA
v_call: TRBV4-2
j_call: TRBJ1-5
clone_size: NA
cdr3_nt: TGTGCCAGCAGCCAAGAAGGGGGAGCTGCTGCCAATCAGCCCCAGCATTTT
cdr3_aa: CASSQEGGAAANQPQHF